The next 8 T cell receptor beta chains were all read from a single sample in a study of cytomegalovirus exposure and HLA in healthy donors. Some clones are missing from TCRdb's copy, which holds only in-frame ones; the method was immunoSEQ multiplex PCR. The data hold approximately 90,000 clones, with about 96% observed a single time. What was sequenced was PBMCs. Receptor source: a man between 18 and 35 years old in good health and CMV-seronegative.

The chain has TRBV30 and TRBJ2-3; 7 nucleotides agree with TRBD1. CDR1 is GTSNPN and CDR2 is SVGIG in the germline V gene (reference sequence). V gave up 4 bases and J gave up 10 bases; unmatched junction bases: 5. The CDR3 runs 11 residues. The CDR3 loop reads CAWIGGQAQYF. The CDR3 DNA sequence: TGTGCCTGGATTGGCGGACAGGCGCAGTATTTT.

CDR3 sequence: CSVQPFLPGVSRAYEQYF. CDR3 coding DNA: TGCAGCGTTCAACCCTTCTTACCGGGAGTGAGTAGGGCCTACGAGCAGTACTTC. The V gene is TRBV29-1, the J gene TRBJ2-7; D perhaps matches TRBD2 (6 bases). V gave up 5 bases and J gave up 2 bases, with 28 bases separating them. Germline CDR1 is SQVTM and CDR2 is ANQGSEA. The CDR3 has 18 amino acids.

CDR3 residues: CASSLAENTEAFF. The CDR3 nucleotides read TGCGCCAGCAGCTTGGCAGAGAACACTGAAGCTTTCTTT. J is TRBJ1-1 and V is TRBV5-1, with D unclear. Between the trimmed V and J ends, which lost 0 bases and 1 base, there was a span of 4 bases. This CDR3 contains 13 residues. Germline V gives CDR1 SGHRS, CDR2 YFSETQ.

The rearrangement links TRBV10-2 to TRBJ2-1; D is undetermined. This CDR3 has 15 amino acids. The germline CDR1 and CDR2 sequences are WSHSY and SAAADI. V lost 6 bases and J lost 3, with 15 bases in between. CDR3 loop: CASRLELLSYNEQFF. Here the CDR3 DNA reads TGCGCCAGCAGGTTGGAGCTACTAAGCTACAATGAGCAGTTCTTC.

This sequence joins TRBV5-4 and TRBJ2-7; 13 nucleotides line up with TRBD2. J was trimmed by 6 bases and V by 2 bases; bases with no gene match: 8. This CDR3 contains 16 residues. Germline assignment: CDR1 SGHNT and CDR2 YYREEE (reference sequence). In DNA form, the CDR3 reads TGTGCCAGCAGCTTTTCTGCTGGACTAGCGGGAGCCGAGCAGTACGTC. Its translation is CASSFSAGLAGAEQYV.

This chain connects TRBV6-5 to TRBJ1-1, with D possibly being TRBD1 (5 bases). V was clipped by 6 bases and J by 1 base, with 9 bases between them. The CDR3 totals 13 residues. The germline V gene has CDR1 MNHEY and CDR2 SVGAGI. The CDR3 here is CASRTDRNTEAFF. For the CDR3, the DNA is TGTGCCAGCAGAACCGACAGGAACACTGAAGCTTTCTTT.

The CDR3 is CASSKLAGPLGAYNEQFF. As DNA, the CDR3 is TGTGCCAGCAGCAAACTAGCGGGGCCACTCGGCGCCTACAATGAGCAGTTCTTC. The V gene is TRBV7-8, the J gene TRBJ2-1; 10 nucleotides match TRBD2. Germline CDR1 is SGHVS and CDR2 is FQNEAQ. With V trimmed by 5 bases and J by 2 bases, 12 bases remained unmatched. The CDR3 consists of 18 residues.

This sequence joins TRBV6-5 and TRBJ2-2; tentatively, D is TRBD2 (6 bases). Germline values: CDR1 MNHEY, CDR2 SVGAGI. This CDR3 has 16 residues. V lost 0 bases and J lost 6, with 14 bases in between. In nucleotides, the CDR3 is TGTGCCAGCAGTTACTCGGAGGGCGTAGGGCCCGGGGAGCTGTTTTTT. The encoded protein is CASSYSEGVGPGELFF.